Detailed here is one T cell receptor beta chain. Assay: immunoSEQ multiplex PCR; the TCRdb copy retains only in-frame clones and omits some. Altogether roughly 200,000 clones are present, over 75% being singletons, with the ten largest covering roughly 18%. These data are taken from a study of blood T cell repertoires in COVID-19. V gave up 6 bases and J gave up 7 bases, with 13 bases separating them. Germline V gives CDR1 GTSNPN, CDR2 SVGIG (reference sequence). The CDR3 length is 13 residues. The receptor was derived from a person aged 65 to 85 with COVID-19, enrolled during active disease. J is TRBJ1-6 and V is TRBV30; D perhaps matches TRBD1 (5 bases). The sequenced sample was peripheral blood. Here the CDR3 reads CACHWGPNSPLHF. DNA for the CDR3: TGTGCCTGCCATTGGGGCCCGAATTCACCCCTCCACTTT.